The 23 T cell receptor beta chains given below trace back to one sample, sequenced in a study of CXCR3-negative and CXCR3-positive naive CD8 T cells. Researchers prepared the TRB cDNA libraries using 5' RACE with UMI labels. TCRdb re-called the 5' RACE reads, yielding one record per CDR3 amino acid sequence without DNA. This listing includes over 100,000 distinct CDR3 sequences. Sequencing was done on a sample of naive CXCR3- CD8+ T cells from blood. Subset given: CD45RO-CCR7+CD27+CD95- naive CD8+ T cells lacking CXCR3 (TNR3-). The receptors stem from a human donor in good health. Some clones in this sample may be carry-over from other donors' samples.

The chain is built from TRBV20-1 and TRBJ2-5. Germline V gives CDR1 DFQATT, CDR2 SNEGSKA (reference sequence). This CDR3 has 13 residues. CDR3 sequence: CSARDLEQETKYF.

The CDR3 sequence is CASSLATWSGGQNTGELFF. The chain uses TRBV7-2 and TRBJ2-2; the D call from TCRdb, TRBD1, cannot be confirmed without DNA. CDR1 is SGHTA and CDR2 is FQGNSA in the germline V gene. The CDR3 loop spans 19 amino acids.

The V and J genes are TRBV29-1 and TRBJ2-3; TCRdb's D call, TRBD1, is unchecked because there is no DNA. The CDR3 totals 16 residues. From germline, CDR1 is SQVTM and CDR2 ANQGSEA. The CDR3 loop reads CSVEETGGFGTDTQYF.

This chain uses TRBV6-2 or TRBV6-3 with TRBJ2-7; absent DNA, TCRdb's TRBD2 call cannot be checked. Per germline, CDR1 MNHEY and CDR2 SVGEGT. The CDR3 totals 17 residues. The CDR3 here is CASSDLPRLAGMYEQYF.

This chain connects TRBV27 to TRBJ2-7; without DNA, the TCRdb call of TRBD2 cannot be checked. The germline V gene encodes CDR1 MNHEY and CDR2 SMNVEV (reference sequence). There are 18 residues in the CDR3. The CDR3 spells CASSPPRLAGDSSYEQYF.

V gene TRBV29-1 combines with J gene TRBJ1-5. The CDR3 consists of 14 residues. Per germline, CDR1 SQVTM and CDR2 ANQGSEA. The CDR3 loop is CSVETSDPNQPQHF.

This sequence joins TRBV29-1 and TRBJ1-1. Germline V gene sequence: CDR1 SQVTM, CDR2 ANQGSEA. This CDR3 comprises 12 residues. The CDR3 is CSVEVLNTEAFF.

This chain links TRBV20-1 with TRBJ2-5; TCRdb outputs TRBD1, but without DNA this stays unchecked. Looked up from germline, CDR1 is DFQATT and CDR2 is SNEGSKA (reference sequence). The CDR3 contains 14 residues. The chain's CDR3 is CSADRGADQETQYF.

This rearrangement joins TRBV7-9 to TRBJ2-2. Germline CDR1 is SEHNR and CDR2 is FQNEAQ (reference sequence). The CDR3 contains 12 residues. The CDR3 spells CASSFAWGELFF.

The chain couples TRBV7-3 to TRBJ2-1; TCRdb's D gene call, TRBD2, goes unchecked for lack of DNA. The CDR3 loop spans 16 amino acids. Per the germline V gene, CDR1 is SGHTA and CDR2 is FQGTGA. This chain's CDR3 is CASSLSGGQGVGEQFF.

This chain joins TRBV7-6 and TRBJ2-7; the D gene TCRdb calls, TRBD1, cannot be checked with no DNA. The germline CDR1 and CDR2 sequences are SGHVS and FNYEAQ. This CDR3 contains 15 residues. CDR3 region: CASSLAPGVTYEQYF.

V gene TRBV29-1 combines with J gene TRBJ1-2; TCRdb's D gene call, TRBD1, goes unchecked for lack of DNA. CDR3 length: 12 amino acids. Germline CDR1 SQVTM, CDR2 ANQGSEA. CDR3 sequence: CSVEGPGYGYTF.

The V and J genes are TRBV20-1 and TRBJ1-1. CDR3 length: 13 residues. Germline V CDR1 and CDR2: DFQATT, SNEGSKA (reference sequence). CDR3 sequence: CSALGKQNTEAFF.

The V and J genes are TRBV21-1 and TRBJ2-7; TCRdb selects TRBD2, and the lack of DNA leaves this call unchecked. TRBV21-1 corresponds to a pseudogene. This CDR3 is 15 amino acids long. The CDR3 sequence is CASKKKRLTSYEQYF.

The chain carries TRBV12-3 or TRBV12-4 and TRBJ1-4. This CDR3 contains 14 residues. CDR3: CASSLGPAVEKLFF.

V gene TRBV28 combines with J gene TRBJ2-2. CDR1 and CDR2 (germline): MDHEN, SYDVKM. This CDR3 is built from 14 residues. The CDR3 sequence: CASSSSDATGELFF.

This CDR3 is CSARDLLEHRGNQPQHF. The chain employs TRBV20-1 and TRBJ1-5; TCRdb lists TRBD1, though no DNA is available to test this call. The CDR3 covers 17 residues. Germline V gene sequence: CDR1 DFQATT, CDR2 SNEGSKA (reference sequence).

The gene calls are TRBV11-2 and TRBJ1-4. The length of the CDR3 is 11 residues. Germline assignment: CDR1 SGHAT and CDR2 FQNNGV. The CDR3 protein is CASTEGPKLFF.

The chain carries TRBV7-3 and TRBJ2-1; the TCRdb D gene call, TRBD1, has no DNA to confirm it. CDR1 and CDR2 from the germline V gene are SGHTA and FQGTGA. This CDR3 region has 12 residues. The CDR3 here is CASSLGDNEQFF.

The CDR3 protein is CASSSDSSNYGYTF. The gene calls are TRBV13 and TRBJ1-2; TCRdb designates TRBD1, a call that cannot be tested without DNA. Germline V lookup: CDR1 PRHDT, CDR2 FYEKMQ (reference sequence). CDR3 length equals 14 residues.

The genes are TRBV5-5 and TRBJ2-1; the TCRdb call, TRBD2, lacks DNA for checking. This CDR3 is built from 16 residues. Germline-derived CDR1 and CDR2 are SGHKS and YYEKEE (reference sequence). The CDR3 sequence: CASSLYPGGNYNEQFF.

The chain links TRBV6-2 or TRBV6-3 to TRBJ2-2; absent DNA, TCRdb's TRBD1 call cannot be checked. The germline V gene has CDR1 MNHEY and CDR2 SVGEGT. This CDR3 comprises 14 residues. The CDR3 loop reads CASSGTVNTGELFF.

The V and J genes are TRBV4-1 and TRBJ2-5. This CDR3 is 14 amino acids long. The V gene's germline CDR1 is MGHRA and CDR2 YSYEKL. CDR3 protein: CASSQVGGQETQYF.